The TCR beta chain described here comes from a study of shared clonotypes between healthy human individuals. Study background: Each donor's CD8 memory used one plate, CD8 naive two, each CD4 subset three. Whole-study findings and limits: Naive subsets, compared against memory subsets, generally had larger estimated richness values.

Details on this clone: The antigen is unknown.

Authors' methods: Junction-only immunoSEQ sequences carried no quality scores, so filtering differed. The method was immunoSEQ multiplex PCR; TCRdb's version includes in-frame clones alone and lacks a portion of them. That table gives V, J and clone size, and the DNA gave D and trimming. In the table there are 2.5 million or so clones, around nine tenths of which are singletons. Everyone who donated was a Caucasian adult who lived in Nashville, Tennessee. The CDR3 consists of 17 residues. Losses at the gene ends were 5 bases for V and 7 bases for J; bases not matched to a gene: 10. Germline CDR1 is SGHTA and CDR2 is FQGNSA.

The V call is TRBV7-2, the J call TRBJ2-1; 14 bases agree with TRBD2. This sequence was found in a man between 18 and 29 years old in good health. The sequenced sample consisted of naive CD4+ T cells sorted from blood. Subset in this sample: CD45RA+ positively selected. The CDR3 sequence is CASSPWGLAGVRNEQFF. The CDR3 DNA reads as TGTGCCAGCAGCCCGTGGGGACTAGCGGGAGTCCGGAATGAGCAGTTCTTC. The whole variable domain, filled in from reference TRBV7-2 and TRBJ2-1, reads GAGVSQSPSNKVTEKGKDVELRCDPISGHTALYWYRQSLGQGLEFLIYFQGNSAPDKSGLPSDRFSAERTGGSVSTLTIQRTQQEDSAVYLCASSPWGLAGVRNEQFFGPGTRLTVL.